This T cell receptor (beta chain) was profiled in a study of T cells after yellow fever vaccination. Overall study: With SMART-Seq v4 Ultra Low Input, the fractions containing low cell numbers were prepared.

Template-switching 5'RACE yielded the TCR cDNA; a universal primer site and UMIs were added in the process. In TCRdb, the 5' RACE reads were re-called with MiXCR into one record per CDR3 protein. The data contain 300,000 or so distinct CDR3 sequences, 10% to 15% of them singletons. This clonotype was seen a handful of times. Antigen specificity is unknown. Study-level points and caveats: Sorted repertoires could include abundant contaminating clonotypes from bulk cells. Clones from primary vaccination mostly reappeared after the booster (over 95% CD4, about 85% CD8).

V dropped 7 bases and J dropped 10 bases, with 15 bases sitting between them. CDR1 and CDR2 from the germline V gene are SNHLY and FYNNEI. This CDR3 has 12 amino acids. The TCR comes from a man aged 30 to 45 who received the YFV17D yellow fever vaccine. This chain connects TRBV2 to TRBJ2-3; D call uncertain. The sample in question was CD4+ T cells sorted from PBMCs, obtained 45 days after the yellow fever booster vaccination. Here the CDR3 reads CASIRPGGPQYF. DNA of the CDR3: TGTGCCAGCATTAGACCTGGCGGACCGCAGTATTTT.